This T cell receptor beta chain is drawn from a study of T cell repertoires in cytomegalovirus infection. Across the study: Indicated by public TCR beta signatures were CMV infection and matching HLA type. Study findings and constraints: HLA-C-restricted CMV-specific TCR beta clonotypes were dominant in the ex vivo response. Pooled public TCR beta family frequency picked out CMV carriers with the relevant HLA.

The germline V gene encodes CDR1 SNHLY and CDR2 FYNNEI. The V and J ends lost 2 bases and 0 bases respectively, with 24 bases between them. This CDR3 region has 20 residues. TCRdb called the reads again in MiXCR, with one record for every CDR3 protein. The profile covers about 440,000 distinct CDR3 sequences, with approximately 31% appearing a single time and roughly an eighth taken by the ten largest. Comments on this clonotype: As yet, its antigen is unknown.

What was sequenced was PBMCs. This TCR was recovered from a human donor in good health (CMV status not recorded). Some clones in this sample may be carry-over from other donors' samples. J is TRBJ2-3 and V is TRBV2, with D tentatively TRBD2 (5 bases). DNA of the CDR3: TGTGCCAGCAGTGAATTGGTTGGTGGCGGGCGACCAACTAGCACAGATACGCAGTATTTT. As protein: CASSELVGGGRPTSTDTQYF.